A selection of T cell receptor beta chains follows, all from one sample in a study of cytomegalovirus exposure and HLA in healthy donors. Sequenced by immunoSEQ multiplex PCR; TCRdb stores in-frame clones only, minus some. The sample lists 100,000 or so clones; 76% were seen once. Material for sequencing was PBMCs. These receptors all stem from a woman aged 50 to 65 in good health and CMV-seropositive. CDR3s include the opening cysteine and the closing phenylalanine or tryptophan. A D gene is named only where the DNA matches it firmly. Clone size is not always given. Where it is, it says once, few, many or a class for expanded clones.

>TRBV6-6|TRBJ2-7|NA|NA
TGTGCCAGCCTTACACATTACGAGCAGTACTTC
CASLTHYEQYF
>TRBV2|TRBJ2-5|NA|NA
TGTGCCAGCATTTATACCAGGCAAGAGACCCAGTACTTC
CASIYTRQETQYF
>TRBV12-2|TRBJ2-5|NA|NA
TGTGCAAGTCGCTTGATACAGGGTTCAGGTGAGACCCAGTACTTC
CASRLIQGSGETQYF
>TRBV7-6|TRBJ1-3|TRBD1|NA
TGTGCCAGCAGCTATACAGGGGGCCTCTCTGGAAACACCATATATTTT
CASSYTGGLSGNTIYF
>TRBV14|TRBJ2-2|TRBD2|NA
TGTGCCAGCAGCCAAGGGTGGACTAGCGGGAACACCGGGGAGCTGTTTTTT
CASSQGWTSGNTGELFF
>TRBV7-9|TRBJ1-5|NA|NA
TGTGCCAGCAGCTTAGTAGAGGCGGGATATAGCAATCAGCCCCAGCATTTT
CASSLVEAGYSNQPQHF
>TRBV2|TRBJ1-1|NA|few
TGTGCCAGCAGTGGGGAGATGAACACTGAAGCTTTCTTT
CASSGEMNTEAFF
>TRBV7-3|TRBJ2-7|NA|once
TGTGCCAGCAGCCCGGGACACAGCTACGAGCAGTACTTC
CASSPGHSYEQYF
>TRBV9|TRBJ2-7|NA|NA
TGTGCCAGCAGCGTAGGTACGGACTCCTACGAGCAGTACTTC
CASSVGTDSYEQYF
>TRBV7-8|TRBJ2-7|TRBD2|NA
TGTGCCAGCAGCTCCCTCGTGGGGGAGCTAGCGGGACCCACCTACGAGCAGTACTTC
CASSSLVGELAGPTYEQYF
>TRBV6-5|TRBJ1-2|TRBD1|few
TGTGCCAGCAGTTACGATCGGGACAGGGAAATAGAGGGCTACACCTTC
CASSYDRDREIEGYTF
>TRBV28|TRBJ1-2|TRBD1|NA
TGTGCCAGCAGTGGATTCACAGGGGGTGGCTACACCTTC
CASSGFTGGGYTF
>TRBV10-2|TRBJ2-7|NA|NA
TGCGCCAGCAGTGAGTCATTAGGGGCGGCCGAGCAGTACTTC
CASSESLGAAEQYF
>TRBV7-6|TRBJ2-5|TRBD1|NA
TGTGCCAGCAGCCCAGGGGGCAGGGAGACCCAGTACTTC
CASSPGGRETQYF
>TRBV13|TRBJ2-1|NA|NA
TGTGCCAGCAGCTTAGGGGGGGCATCCAATGAGCAGTTCTTC
CASSLGGASNEQFF
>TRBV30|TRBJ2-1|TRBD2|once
TGTGCCTGGGCAAAAATCCTAGCGGGGGGTAACAATGAGCAGTTCTTC
CAWAKILAGGNNEQFF
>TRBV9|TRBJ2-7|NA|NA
TGTGCCAGCAGCGTCATTAAAATGAGGGGGTCGAAAAGGGCCGAGCAGTACTTC
CASSVIKMRGSKRAEQYF
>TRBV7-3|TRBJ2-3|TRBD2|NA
TGTGCCAGCAGCTTGTCTGGGGGGAGGGCCACAGATACGCAGTATTTT
CASSLSGGRATDTQYF
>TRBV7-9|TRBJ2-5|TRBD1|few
TGTGCCAGCAGCTCCGTTCCGGGACAGGGTAGGGAGACCCAGTACTTC
CASSSVPGQGRETQYF
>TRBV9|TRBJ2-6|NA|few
TGTGCCAGCAGCGTGGGGGCTTTAGGATCTGGGGCCAACGTCCTGACTTTC
CASSVGALGSGANVLTF
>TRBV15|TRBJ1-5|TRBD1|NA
TGTGCCACCACCAAGGGATCGCCGGGACAGGGGATTTTGAGCAATCAGCCCCAGCATTTT
CATTKGSPGQGILSNQPQHF
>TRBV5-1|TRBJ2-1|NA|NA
TGCGCCAGCAGCCTAGCGCCTAACAATGAGCAGTTCTTC
CASSLAPNNEQFF
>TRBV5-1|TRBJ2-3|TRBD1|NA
TGCGCCAGCAGCCGGGACAGGGGGGACACAGATACGCAGTATTTT
CASSRDRGDTDTQYF
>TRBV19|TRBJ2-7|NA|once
TGTGCCAGTAGTACCGGATGGAGGGGGGGAAGAAATGTCTACGAGCAGTACTTC
CASSTGWRGGRNVYEQYF
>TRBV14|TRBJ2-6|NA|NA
TGTGCCAGTGGACTAAGGGCCAACGTCCTGACTTTC
CASGLRANVLTF
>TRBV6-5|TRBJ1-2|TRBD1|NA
TGTGCCAGCAGTTTCTTACAGGGGTCTAACTATGGCTACACCTTC
CASSFLQGSNYGYTF
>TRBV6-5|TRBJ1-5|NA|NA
TGTGCCAGCACCCCAGGGACGGGGGATCAATCAGCCCAGCATTTT
CASTPGTGDQSAQHF
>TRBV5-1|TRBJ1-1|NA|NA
TGCGCCAGCAGCTTGGAGGAATACAGATTGAACACTGAAGCTTTCTTT
CASSLEEYRLNTEAFF
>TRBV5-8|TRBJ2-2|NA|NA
TGTGCCAGCGGGAGGTATTATACCGGGGAGCTGTTTTTT
CASGRYYTGELFF
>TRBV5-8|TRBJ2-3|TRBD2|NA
TGTGCCAGCAGCTCCCGGCCCAGTCTAGCGGGGGTCATGGGTACGCAGTATTTT
CASSSRPSLAGVMGTQYF
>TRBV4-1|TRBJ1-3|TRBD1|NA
TGCGCCAGCAGCCCTGAGACAGGGGCTGGAAACACCATATATTTT
CASSPETGAGNTIYF
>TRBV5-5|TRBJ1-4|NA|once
TGTGCCAGCAGCCGAGATACGGGGTTTGAAAAACTGTTTTTT
CASSRDTGFEKLFF
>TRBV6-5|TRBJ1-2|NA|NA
TGTGCCAGCAGAACCCGAGGATCTAACTATGGCTACACCTTC
CASRTRGSNYGYTF
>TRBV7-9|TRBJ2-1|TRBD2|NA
TGTTCCAGCAGCTTAGAGGGTAGCGGGATAGGGGCTGAGCAGTTCTTC
CSSSLEGSGIGAEQFF
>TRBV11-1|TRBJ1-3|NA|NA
TGTGCCAGCAGCTTACGGGACTCTGGAAACACCATATATTTT
CASSLRDSGNTIYF
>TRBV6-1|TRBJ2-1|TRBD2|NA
TGTGCCAGCAGTGAAGGAACAGCGGGAGGGCCTATGAGGCAGTTCTTC
CASSEGTAGGPMRQFF
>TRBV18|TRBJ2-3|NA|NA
TGTGCCAGCTCACCGTCTGGAGGGGGCACAGATACGCAGTATTTT
CASSPSGGGTDTQYF
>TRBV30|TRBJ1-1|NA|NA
TGTGCCTGGAGCGAAGCGGGGGCCACTGAAGCTTTCTTT
CAWSEAGATEAFF
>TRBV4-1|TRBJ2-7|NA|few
TGCGCCAGCAGCCAAGTATCAGCCTACGAGCAGTACTTC
CASSQVSAYEQYF
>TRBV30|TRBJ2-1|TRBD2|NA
TGTGCCTGGAGGACAAAGCGGGGGGTCTACAATGAGCAGTTCTTC
CAWRTKRGVYNEQFF
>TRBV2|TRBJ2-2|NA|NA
TGTGCCATTTCCGGGACTTACACCGGGGAGCTGTTTTTT
CAISGTYTGELFF
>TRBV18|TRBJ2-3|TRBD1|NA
TGTGCCAGCTCACGAGGCCCACTTAGGGACAGGGTGTTAGATACGCAGTATTTT
CASSRGPLRDRVLDTQYF
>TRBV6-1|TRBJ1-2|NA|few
TGTGCCAGCAGTTCCCTTCAACAGGGCGTTGGCTACACCTTC
CASSSLQQGVGYTF
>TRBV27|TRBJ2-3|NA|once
TGTGCCAGCAGTCCCGTCCAGGGCCCCGCAGATACGCAGTATTTT
CASSPVQGPADTQYF
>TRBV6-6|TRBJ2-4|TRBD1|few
TGTGCCAGCAGCTCGAGACAGGGGGCTTCCAAAAACATTCAGTACTTC
CASSSRQGASKNIQYF
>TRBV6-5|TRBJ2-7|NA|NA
TGTGCCAGCACCCGCGGGGCAGGGGGGTCCTACGAGCAGTACTTC
CASTRGAGGSYEQYF
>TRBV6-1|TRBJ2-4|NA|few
TGTGCCAGCAGTGAAAGGGTAGGAGGGGGCGAGAGGAACATTCAGTACTTC
CASSERVGGGERNIQYF
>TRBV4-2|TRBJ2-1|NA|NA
TGTGCCAGTCGACCGGAAAGGGGAGGCGCTACCTACAATGAGCAGTTCTTC
CASRPERGGATYNEQFF
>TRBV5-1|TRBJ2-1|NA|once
TGCGCCAGCGGAGGGATCTACAATGAGCAGTTCTTC
CASGGIYNEQFF
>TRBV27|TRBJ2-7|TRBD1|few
TGTGCCAGCAGGCACAGGGGTTCTAACGTCCCGATCTACGAGCAGTACTTC
CASRHRGSNVPIYEQYF
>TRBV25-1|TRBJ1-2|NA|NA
TGTGCCAGCAGTGTCGGGGGCGGGGGCCGAGGCTACACCTTC
CASSVGGGGRGYTF
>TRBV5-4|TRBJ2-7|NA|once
TGTGCCAGCAGCTTACCCGGAGCCTACGAGCAGTACTTC
CASSLPGAYEQYF
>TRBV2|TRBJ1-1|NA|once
TGTGCCAGCAGAATTCAGGTTTCGAACACTGAAGCTTTCTTT
CASRIQVSNTEAFF
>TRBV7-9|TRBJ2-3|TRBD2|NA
TGTGCCAGCAGCAGGCGGGGGGGACTAAATCCTTCTAGCACAGATACGCAGTATTTT
CASSRRGGLNPSSTDTQYF
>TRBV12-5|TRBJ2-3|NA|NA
TGTGCTAGTGGTTTGCCCAGGGGGGGCACAGATACGCAGTATTTT
CASGLPRGGTDTQYF
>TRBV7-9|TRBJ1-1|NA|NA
TGTGCCAGCAGCTCCCCGGGGAACACTGAAGCTTTCTTT
CASSSPGNTEAFF
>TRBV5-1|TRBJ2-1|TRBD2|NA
TGCGCCAGCAGCTTCGCGGGGAGGGGTTACAATGAGCAGTTCTTC
CASSFAGRGYNEQFF
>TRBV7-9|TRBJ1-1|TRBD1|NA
TGTGCCAGCAGCTCTGACAGGGGGGGACTATTAAACACTGAAGCTTTCTTT
CASSSDRGGLLNTEAFF
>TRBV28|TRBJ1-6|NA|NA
TGTGCCAGCAGTTCCTCATGGGGAGATAATTCACCCCTCCACTTT
CASSSSWGDNSPLHF